This entry lists 23 T cell receptor beta chains sequenced from one sample in a study of a mutant IDH1 vaccine in newly diagnosed glioma. Sequencing used immunoSEQ multiplex PCR; TCRdb keeps in-frame clones, though not all of them. This table has about 69,000 clones, more than 85% appearing once. Time point denoted: week 35, safety follow-up. Vaccination used 300 ug of mutant IDH1 20-mer peptide per dose, with topical imiquimod. Antigen specificity for these receptors is unknown. Here the sequenced sample was PBMCs, taken from a glioma patient whose treatment included an IDH1 peptide vaccine. Every receptor here comes from a man aged 25 to 40 with glioma.

Here the CDR3 DNA reads TGTGCCATCAGTGAGTCGGAGGGAGCTAACTATGGCTACACCTTC. Translated: CAISESEGANYGYTF. This chain links TRBV10-3 with TRBJ1-2; D gene ambiguous. Germline CDR1 ENHRY, CDR2 SYGVKD. V shed 0 bases and J shed 0 bases, with 8 bases lying between them. The length of the CDR3 is 15 residues.

CDR3 sequence: CASQRLTGEVGELFF. DNA for the CDR3: TGTGCCAGCCAACGACTGACAGGGGAGGTCGGGGAGCTGTTTTTT. The rearrangement joins TRBV19 to TRBJ2-2; TRBD1 aligns across 8 bases. The CDR3 runs to 15 residues. With V trimmed by 9 bases and J by 7 bases, 13 bases remained unmatched. Germline CDR1 LNHDA, CDR2 SQIVND (reference sequence).

The chain has TRBV13 and TRBJ2-3, with D uncertain. Per germline, CDR1 PRHDT and CDR2 FYEKMQ (reference sequence). The V gene lost 0 bases and the J gene lost 9 bases, with 19 bases spanning the gap. The CDR3 has 16 residues. CDR3 nucleotide sequence: TGTGCCAGCAGCTTAGGGGGGTATTCGGTTGATGCGACGCAGTATTTT. Translating gives CASSLGGYSVDATQYF.

The J gene is TRBJ2-2, the V gene TRBV11-3, with D perhaps TRBD1 or TRBD2 (5 bases each). Trimming stripped 4 bases from V and 7 bases from J, with 10 bases between. The CDR3 has 13 amino acids. The germline CDR1 and CDR2 sequences are SGHNT and YENEEA. The CDR3 DNA reads TGTGCCAGCAGCTCGTTTGGGGGCGGGGAGCTGTTTTTT. Translated, it gives CASSSFGGGELFF. Drawing the rest from reference TRBV11-3 and TRBJ2-2, the complete variable domain is EAGVVQSPRYKIIEKKQPVAFWCNPISGHNTLYWYLQNLGQGPELLIRYENEEAVDDSQLPKDRFSAERLKGVDSTLKIQPAELGDSAVYLCASSSFGGGELFFGEGSRLTVL.

The chain employs TRBV5-3 and TRBJ2-1; TRBD1 is a possible D gene (6 bases). TRBV5-3 is identified as an open reading frame with a role that is uncertain. V lost 4 bases and J lost 1, with 18 bases in between. The CDR3 runs to 17 residues. In DNA, the CDR3 is TGTGCCAGAAGCATGGACAGCCACGGGGCGTCCTACAATGAGCAGTTCTTC. Translation gives CARSMDSHGASYNEQFF.

The V gene is TRBV19, the J gene TRBJ2-2; the D call may be TRBD1 or TRBD2 (5 bases each). Germline CDR1 LNHDA, CDR2 SQIVND (reference sequence). Trimming stripped 7 bases from V and 0 bases from J, with 12 bases between. This CDR3 region has 15 residues. The DNA for the CDR3 is TGTGCCAGTACTGTAGGGACCGCGAACACCGGGGAGCTGTTTTTT. Protein product: CASTVGTANTGELFF.

The gene calls are TRBV19 and TRBJ1-1; tentative D call: TRBD1 (6 bases). Germline V gene lookup returns CDR1 LNHDA and CDR2 SQIVND (reference sequence). The germline V and J ends were trimmed by 5 bases and 0 bases, with 13 bases remaining between them. This CDR3 region has 15 residues. DNA for the CDR3: TGTGCCAGTAGTTCAACAGGGAGGATGAACACTGAAGCTTTCTTT. It yields the protein CASSSTGRMNTEAFF.

The chain is built from TRBV5-6 and TRBJ2-6, with 11 positions matching TRBD2. Per germline, CDR1 SGHDT and CDR2 YYEEEE. The CDR3 is 18 amino acids. With V trimmed by 4 bases and J by 0 bases, 6 bases remained unmatched. The CDR3 protein is CASSPGLAVPSGANVLTF. The CDR3 DNA reads as TGTGCCAGCAGCCCGGGACTAGCGGTTCCCTCTGGGGCCAACGTCCTGACTTTC.

This chain joins TRBV4-1 and TRBJ2-7; 8 nucleotides align to TRBD2. The junction had 5 bases not matched to a gene; V was cut back by 4 bases and J by 3 bases. The CDR3 runs to 14 residues. Germline assignment: CDR1 MGHRA and CDR2 YSYEKL. CDR3 nucleotide sequence: TGCGCCAGCAGCCGGGGACTAGGAAACTACGAGCAGTACTTC. As protein: CASSRGLGNYEQYF.

V and J are TRBV7-6 and TRBJ2-1; D unclear. This CDR3 has 16 residues. The germline V gene has CDR1 SGHVS and CDR2 FNYEAQ. The V end was cut by 3 bases, the J end by 7 bases, with 19 bases between. The CDR3 bases are TGTGCCAGCAGCTTTTTGGGCGGTACGCAACAAAATGAGCAGTTCTTC. Translation: CASSFLGGTQQNEQFF.

This chain connects TRBV2 to TRBJ2-2, with D perhaps matching TRBD2 (5 bases). Germline V lookup: CDR1 SNHLY, CDR2 FYNNEI. Trimming shortened V by 4 bases and J by 3 bases, and 9 bases separated the two germline ends. The CDR3 spans 14 residues. The CDR3 DNA follows: TGTGCCAGCAGTGTCGACGGGGACACCGGGGAGCTGTTTTTT. Translation gives CASSVDGDTGELFF. The full variable domain, in which reference TRBV2 and TRBJ2-2 provide the parts outside the CDR3, is EPEVTQTPSHQVTQMGQEVILRCVPISNHLYFYWYRQILGQKVEFLVSFYNNEISEKSEIFDDQFSVERPDGSNFTLKIRSTKLEDSAMYFCASSVDGDTGELFFGEGSRLTVL.

The rearrangement joins TRBV28 to TRBJ1-2; 7 bases are a match to TRBD1. This CDR3 comprises 17 residues. The germline CDR1 and CDR2 sequences are MDHEN and SYDVKM. J was trimmed by 1 base and V by 4 bases; bases with no gene match: 12. The CDR3 loop is CASSSREGARHNYGYTF. CDR3 bases: TGTGCCAGCAGTTCCCGAGAGGGGGCCAGGCATAACTATGGCTACACCTTC.

The chain uses TRBV9 and TRBJ1-1; D gene uncertain. The CDR3 runs to 13 residues. The germline V and J ends were trimmed by 5 bases and 7 bases, with 15 bases remaining between them. In germline, CDR1 is SGDLS, CDR2 YYNGEE. The CDR3 DNA is TGTGCCAGCAGTATCAGACGGGGAGGTGAAGCTTTCTTT. Amino acid sequence: CASSIRRGGEAFF.

V gene TRBV7-9 combines with J gene TRBJ1-3; 8 bases are a match to TRBD1. The CDR3 is made up of 15 amino acids. The trim removed 5 bases at V and 3 bases at J, leaving 6 bases unmatched. Germline CDR1 is SEHNR and CDR2 is FQNEAQ (reference sequence). The CDR3 DNA reads TGTGCCAGCAGCGCAGACAGGGGTGTTGGAAACACCATATATTTT. Protein sequence: CASSADRGVGNTIYF.

This clone was recorded a few times. The chain combines TRBV7-9 with TRBJ2-5; 9 bases line up with TRBD1. The V gene's germline CDR1 is SEHNR and CDR2 FQNEAQ (reference sequence). This CDR3 is built from 13 residues. Unmatched junction bases numbered 2, after V lost 5 bases and J lost 4 bases. The CDR3: CASSPTGGETQYF. The CDR3 coding sequence is TGTGCCAGCAGCCCGACAGGGGGAGAGACCCAGTACTTC.

The gene calls are TRBV28 and TRBJ2-1; 7 nucleotides align to TRBD1. Germline V CDR1 and CDR2: MDHEN, SYDVKM. The CDR3 loop spans 14 amino acids. V was pared by 5 bases and J by 3 bases, with 4 bases of the junction left unmatched. CDR3 DNA: TGTGCCAGCAGTCCTGACAGGGTCTACAATGAGCAGTTCTTC. As protein: CASSPDRVYNEQFF.

This rearrangement joins TRBV11-3 to TRBJ2-1; 8 bases map to TRBD2. The CDR3 spans 16 residues. CDR1 and CDR2 (germline): SGHNT, YENEEA. With V trimmed by 5 bases and J by 0 bases, 6 bases remained unmatched. The CDR3 is CASSAGGESSYNEQFF. The CDR3 DNA reads as TGTGCCAGCAGCGCCGGGGGGGAAAGCTCCTACAATGAGCAGTTCTTC.

J is TRBJ2-3 and V is TRBV19; 10 nucleotides agree with TRBD2. Germline CDR1 LNHDA, CDR2 SQIVND (reference sequence). The V gene end was trimmed by 5 bases and the J gene end by 2 bases; junction bases not matched to a gene: 10. The CDR3 sequence is 17 residues long. Here the CDR3 reads CASSPLTSGTFTDTQYF. As DNA, the CDR3 is TGTGCCAGTAGTCCCCTCACTAGCGGGACCTTCACAGATACGCAGTATTTT.

The chain links TRBV7-8 to TRBJ1-4, with D perhaps matching TRBD1 (6 bases). Germline V gene data show CDR1 as SGHVS and CDR2 as FQNEAQ. V was cut by 2 bases and J by 9 bases, with 16 bases left in between. This CDR3 region has 15 residues. This CDR3 is CASSLKPWGPQKLFF. The CDR3, as DNA: TGTGCCAGCAGCTTAAAACCCTGGGGGCCACAAAAACTGTTTTTT.

J is TRBJ2-7 and V is TRBV28, with D hard to call. CDR3 size: 12 residues. Germline assignment: CDR1 MDHEN and CDR2 SYDVKM. V lost 0 bases to trimming and J lost 12 bases, with 12 bases between them. The CDR3 coding sequence is TGTGCCAGCAGTTTATGGCCTTCGGACCGGTACTTC. Protein sequence: CASSLWPSDRYF.

V gene TRBV5-1 combines with J gene TRBJ2-7; maybe TRBD1 (6 bases). The germline V gene has CDR1 SGHRS and CDR2 YFSETQ. Trimming took 0 bases from V and 0 from J, leaving 13 bases between them. This CDR3 has 16 amino acids. DNA of the CDR3: TGCGCCAGCAGCTTGGCCCCACAGGGAAGCTCCTACGAGCAGTACTTC. Its translation: CASSLAPQGSSYEQYF.

V gene TRBV11-1 combines with J gene TRBJ2-7; perhaps TRBD2 as D (6 bases). Trimming took 4 bases from V and 7 from J, leaving 8 bases between them. CDR1 and CDR2 (germline): SGHAT, FQDESV (reference sequence). The CDR3 is 11 residues long. In DNA form, the CDR3 reads TGTGCCAGCAGCTCAAGCGGGGAGCAGTACTTC. As protein: CASSSSGEQYF.

The chain couples TRBV30 to TRBJ2-7; D unresolved. The CDR3 consists of 12 residues. Per germline, CDR1 GTSNPN and CDR2 SVGIG (reference sequence). Trimming left V 5 bases short and J 5 bases short, with 13 bases between. CDR3 bases: TGTGCCTGGGAAGACAACCCTAACGAGCAGTACTTC. It codes for CAWEDNPNEQYF.